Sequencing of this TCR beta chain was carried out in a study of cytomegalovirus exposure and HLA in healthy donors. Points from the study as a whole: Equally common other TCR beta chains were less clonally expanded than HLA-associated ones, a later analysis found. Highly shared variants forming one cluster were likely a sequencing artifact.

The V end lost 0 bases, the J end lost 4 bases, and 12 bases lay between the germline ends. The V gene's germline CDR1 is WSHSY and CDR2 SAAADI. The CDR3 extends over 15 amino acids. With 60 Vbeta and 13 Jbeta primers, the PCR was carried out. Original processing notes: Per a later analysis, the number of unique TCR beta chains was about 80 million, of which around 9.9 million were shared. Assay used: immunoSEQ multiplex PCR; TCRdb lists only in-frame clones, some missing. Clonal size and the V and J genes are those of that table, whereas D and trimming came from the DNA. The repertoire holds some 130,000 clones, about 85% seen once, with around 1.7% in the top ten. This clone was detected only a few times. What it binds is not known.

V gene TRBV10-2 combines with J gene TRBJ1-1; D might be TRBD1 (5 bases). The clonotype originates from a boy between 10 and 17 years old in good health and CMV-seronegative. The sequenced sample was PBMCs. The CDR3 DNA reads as TGCGCCAGCAGTGAGTCTTTTCAGGGATTCACTGAAGCTTTCTTT. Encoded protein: CASSESFQGFTEAFF.